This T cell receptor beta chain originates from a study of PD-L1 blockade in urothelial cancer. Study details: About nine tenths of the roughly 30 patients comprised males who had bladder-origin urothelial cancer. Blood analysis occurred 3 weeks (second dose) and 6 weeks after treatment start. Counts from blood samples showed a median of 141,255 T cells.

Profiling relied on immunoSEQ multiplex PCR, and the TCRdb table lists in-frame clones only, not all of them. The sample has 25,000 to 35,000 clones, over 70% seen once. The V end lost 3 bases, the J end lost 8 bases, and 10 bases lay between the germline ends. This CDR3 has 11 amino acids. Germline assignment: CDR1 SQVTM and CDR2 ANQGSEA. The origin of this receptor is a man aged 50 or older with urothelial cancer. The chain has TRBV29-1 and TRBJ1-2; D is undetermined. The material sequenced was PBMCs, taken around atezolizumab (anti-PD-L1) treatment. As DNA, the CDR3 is TGCAGCGTTGAGGGTTCGAGGGGCTACACCTTC. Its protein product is CSVEGSRGYTF.